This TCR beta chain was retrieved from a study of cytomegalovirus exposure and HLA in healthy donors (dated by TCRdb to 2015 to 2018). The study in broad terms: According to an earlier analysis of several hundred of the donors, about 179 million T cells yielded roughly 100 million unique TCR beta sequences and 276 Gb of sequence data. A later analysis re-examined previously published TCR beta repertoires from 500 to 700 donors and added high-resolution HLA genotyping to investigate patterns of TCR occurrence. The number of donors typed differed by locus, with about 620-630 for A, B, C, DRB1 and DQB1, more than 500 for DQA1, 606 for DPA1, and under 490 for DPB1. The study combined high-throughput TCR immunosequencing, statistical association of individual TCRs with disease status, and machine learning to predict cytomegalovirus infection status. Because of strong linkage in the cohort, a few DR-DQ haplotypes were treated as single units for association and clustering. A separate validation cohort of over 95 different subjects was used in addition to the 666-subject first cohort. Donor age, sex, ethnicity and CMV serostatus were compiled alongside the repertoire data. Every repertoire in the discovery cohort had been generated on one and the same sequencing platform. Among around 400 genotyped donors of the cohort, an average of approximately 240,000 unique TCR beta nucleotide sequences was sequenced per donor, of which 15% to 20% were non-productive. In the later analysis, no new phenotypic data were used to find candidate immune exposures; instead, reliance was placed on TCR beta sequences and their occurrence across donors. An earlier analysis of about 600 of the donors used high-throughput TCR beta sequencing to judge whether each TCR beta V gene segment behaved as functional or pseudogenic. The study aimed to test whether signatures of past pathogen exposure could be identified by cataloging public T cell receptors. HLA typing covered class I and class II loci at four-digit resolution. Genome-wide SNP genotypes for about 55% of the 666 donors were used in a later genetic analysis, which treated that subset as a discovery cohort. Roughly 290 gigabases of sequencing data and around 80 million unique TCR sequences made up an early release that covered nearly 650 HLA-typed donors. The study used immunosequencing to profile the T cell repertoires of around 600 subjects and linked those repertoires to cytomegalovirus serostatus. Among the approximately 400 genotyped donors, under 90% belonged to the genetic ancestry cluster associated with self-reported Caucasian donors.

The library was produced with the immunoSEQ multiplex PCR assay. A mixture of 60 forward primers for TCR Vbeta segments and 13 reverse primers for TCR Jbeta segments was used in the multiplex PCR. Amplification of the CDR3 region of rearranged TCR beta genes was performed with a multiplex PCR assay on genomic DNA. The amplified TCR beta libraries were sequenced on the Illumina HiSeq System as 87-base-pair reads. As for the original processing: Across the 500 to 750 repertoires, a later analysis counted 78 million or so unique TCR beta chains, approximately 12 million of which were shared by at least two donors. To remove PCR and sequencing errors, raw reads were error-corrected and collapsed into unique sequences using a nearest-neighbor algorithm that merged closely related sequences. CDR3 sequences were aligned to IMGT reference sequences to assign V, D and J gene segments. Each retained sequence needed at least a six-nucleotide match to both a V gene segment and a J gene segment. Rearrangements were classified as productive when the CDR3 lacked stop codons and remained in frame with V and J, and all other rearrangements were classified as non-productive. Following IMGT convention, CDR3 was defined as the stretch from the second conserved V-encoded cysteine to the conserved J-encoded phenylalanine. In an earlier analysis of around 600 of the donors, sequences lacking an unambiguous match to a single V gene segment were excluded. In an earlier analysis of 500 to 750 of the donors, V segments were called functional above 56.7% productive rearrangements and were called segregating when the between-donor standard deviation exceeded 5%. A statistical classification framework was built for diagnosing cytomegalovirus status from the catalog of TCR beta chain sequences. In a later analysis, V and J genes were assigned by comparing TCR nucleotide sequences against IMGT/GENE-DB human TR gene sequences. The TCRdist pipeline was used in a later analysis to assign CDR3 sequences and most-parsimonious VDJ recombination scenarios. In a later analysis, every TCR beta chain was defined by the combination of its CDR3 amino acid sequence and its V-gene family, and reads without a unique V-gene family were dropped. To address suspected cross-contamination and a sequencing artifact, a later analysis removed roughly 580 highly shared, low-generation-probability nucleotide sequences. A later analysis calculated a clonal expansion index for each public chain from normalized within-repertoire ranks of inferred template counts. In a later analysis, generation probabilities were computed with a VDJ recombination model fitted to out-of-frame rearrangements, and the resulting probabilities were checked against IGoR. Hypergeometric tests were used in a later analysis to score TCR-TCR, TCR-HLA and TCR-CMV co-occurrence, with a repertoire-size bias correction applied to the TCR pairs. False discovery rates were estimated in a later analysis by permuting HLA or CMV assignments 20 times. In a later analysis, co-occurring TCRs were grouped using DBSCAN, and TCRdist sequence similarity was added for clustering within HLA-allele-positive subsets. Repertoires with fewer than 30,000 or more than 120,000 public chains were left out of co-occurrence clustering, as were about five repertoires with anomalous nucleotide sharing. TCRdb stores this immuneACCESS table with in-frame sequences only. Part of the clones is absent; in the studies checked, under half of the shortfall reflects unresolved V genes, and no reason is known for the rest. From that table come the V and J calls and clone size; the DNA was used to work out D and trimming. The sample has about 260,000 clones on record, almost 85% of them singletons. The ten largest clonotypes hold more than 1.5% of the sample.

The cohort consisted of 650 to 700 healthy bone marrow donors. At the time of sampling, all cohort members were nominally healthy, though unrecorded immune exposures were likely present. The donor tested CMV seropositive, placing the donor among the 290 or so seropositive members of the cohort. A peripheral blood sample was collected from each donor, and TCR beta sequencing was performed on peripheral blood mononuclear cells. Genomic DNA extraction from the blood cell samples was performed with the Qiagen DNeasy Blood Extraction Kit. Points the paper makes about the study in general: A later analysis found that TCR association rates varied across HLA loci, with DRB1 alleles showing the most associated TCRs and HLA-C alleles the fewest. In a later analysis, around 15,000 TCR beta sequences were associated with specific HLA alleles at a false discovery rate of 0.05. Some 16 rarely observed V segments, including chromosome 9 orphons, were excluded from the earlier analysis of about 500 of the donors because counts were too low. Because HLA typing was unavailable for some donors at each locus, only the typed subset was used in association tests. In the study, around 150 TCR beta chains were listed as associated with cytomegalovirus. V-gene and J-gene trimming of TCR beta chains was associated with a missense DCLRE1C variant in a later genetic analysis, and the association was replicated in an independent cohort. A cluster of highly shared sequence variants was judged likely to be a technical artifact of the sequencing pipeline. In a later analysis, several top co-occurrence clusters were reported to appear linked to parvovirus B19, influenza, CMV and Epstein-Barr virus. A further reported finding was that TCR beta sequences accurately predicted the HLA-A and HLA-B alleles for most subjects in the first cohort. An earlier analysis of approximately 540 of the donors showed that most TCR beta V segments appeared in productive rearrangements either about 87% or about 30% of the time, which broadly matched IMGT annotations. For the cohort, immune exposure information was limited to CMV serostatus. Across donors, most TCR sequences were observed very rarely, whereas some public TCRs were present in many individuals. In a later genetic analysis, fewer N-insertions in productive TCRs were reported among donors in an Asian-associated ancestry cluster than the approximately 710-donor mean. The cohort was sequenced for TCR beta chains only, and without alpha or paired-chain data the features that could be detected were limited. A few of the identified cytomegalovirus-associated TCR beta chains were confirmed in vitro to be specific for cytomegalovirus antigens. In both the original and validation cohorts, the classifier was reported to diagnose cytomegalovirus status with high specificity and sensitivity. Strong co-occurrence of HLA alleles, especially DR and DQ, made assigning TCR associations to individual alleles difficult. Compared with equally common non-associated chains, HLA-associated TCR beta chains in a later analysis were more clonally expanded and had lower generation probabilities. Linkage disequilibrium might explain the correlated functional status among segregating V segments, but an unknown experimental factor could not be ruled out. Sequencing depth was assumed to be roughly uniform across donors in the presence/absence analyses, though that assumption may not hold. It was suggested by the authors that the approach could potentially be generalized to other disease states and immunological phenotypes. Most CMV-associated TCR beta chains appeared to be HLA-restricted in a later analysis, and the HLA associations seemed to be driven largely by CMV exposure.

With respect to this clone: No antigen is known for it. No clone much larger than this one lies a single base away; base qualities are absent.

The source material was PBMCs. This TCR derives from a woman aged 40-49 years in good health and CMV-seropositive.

The CDR3 loop reads CASGRSGIEGDTQYF. The nucleotides are TGCGCCAGCGGGCGTTCCGGGATAGAAGGGGATACGCAGTATTTT. The chain joins TRBV4-1 to TRBJ2-3; TRBD2 could be the D gene, as 5 bases match. Taken from cysteine to phenylalanine, the CDR3 has 15 residues. The sequence is cut down to CDR3 DNA, 45 bases in frame from base 1. CDR1 and CDR2, looked up from the germline V gene, are MGHRA and YSYEKL. The V end loses 8 bases and the J end loses 6 bases, and a stretch of 21 bases separates them.